This T cell receptor (beta chain) was captured by sequencing in a study of T cells in women clearing cervical HPV infection (dated by TCRdb to between 2018 and 2020). Regarding the research as a whole: Cases were roughly 24 women with histologically confirmed HPV16-related CIN3 or worse, including a couple of invasive cancers. The controls were about 25 women whose single incident HPV16 infection cleared within 12 months with no development of precancer or cancer. Blood from cases was collected at the visit at which the lesion was first identified, whereas blood from controls was collected once infection was no longer detected. For cases, the median interval between lesion detection and blood sampling was about 160 days, with an interquartile range of roughly 90 to 200 days. Since HLA typing was available for only a few women, HLA type could not be ruled out as a confounder. This exploratory proof-of-principle case-control study, nested within the Guanacaste HPV Natural History Study in Costa Rica, compared TCR repertoires among women with different cervical HPV16 outcomes. Cases were matched to controls by age within five years and by the year the sample was collected. A median age of 34 years was observed in cases versus less than 40 in controls, and no significant differences in baseline characteristics were found. The parent cohort enrolled 8,500 to 13,000 women aged 18 or older in Guanacaste, Costa Rica, during about 1993 to 1994 and followed them for more than 6 years. Five blinded duplicates per group were added as quality controls, giving some 60 samples: some 50 participants and 10 replicates. The research as a whole found: Because the number of T cells in each sample was unknown, differences in richness could reflect differing T-cell content rather than repertoire biology. TRBV6-7 relative abundance was lower in cases than in controls (0.11% versus 0.16%; Bonferroni P = 0.0008). Across sequencing depths, CIN3+ cases showed significantly higher TCR repertoire richness than controls, but evenness did not differ between the groups. The cross-sectional design could not show whether associations preceded infection or resulted from it; effector/memory subsets and HPV-specific T cells were not isolated. By combining richness with V gene abundances, random forest classifiers separated cases from controls with an estimated AUC of roughly 0.8.

V is pruned by 4 bases and J by 2 bases, leaving 8 bases of the junction without a gene match. Inclusive of the bounding cysteine and phenylalanine, the CDR3 is 14 residues long. The 33 bases shown cover part of the CDR3, and their frame starts at base 1. The germline V gene encodes CDR1 DFQATT and CDR2 SNEGSKA (reference sequence). A remark on this clone: No cognate antigen has been identified for it. Read coverage stops 3 residues before the CDR3 terminus; the germline J gene supplies the remainder.

Every participant had a single incident cervical HPV16 infection, and women with prevalent HPV16 infections were excluded. Cervical HPV DNA was detected by MY09/MY11 PCR and genotyped by dot-blot hybridization. Fifteen mL of heparinized blood were centrifuged, and the buffy coat was aliquoted, frozen at -30°C, then stored at -80°C. QIAGEN kits were used to extract genomic DNA from the buffy coat specimens. TCR beta CDR3 regions were amplified by multiplex PCR from an average of approximately 1.3 ug genomic DNA per sample using the immunoSEQ assay. Primer bias was corrected in the assay by using a complete synthetic TCR repertoire to establish an amplification baseline. The amplicons were sequenced using the Illumina platform. On the study's bioinformatics: Sequences were error-corrected by clustering with frequency ratios and a modified nearest-neighbor algorithm, then analyzed in the immunoSEQ Analyzer with IMGT gene definitions. At each rarefaction depth, TCR richness and evenness were averaged over 20 rarefaction repeats, and samples with fewer sequences than the depth were excluded. Wilcoxon rank sum tests with FDR correction were used to compare V, D and J gene relative abundances between the groups. An intraclass correlation of around 96% for TCR richness and an average of about 73% across approximately 63 gene segments were obtained from the blinded duplicates. Drawn from immuneACCESS, this table holds only the in-frame rearrangements with V and J called that TCRdb kept. Clones are partly lost; checked studies trace under half to an unresolved V gene and leave the rest unexplained. V, J and clone size derive from that table, while D and trimming were established from the DNA sequence. The sample's own table lists tens of thousands of clones. About 4.5% of the sample is in the top ten clones.

The material sequenced was blood buffy coat. The rearranged chain carries TRBV20-1 and TRBJ2-7, with 7 bases aligning to TRBD1. The clonotype originates from a woman aged 18-69 years with a cervical HPV16 infection that either progressed to CIN3+ or cleared (not recorded which). This receptor has the CDR3 CSATEGTATYEQYF. CDR3 DNA (partial): TGCAGTGCTACTGAAGGGACAGCTACCTACGAG.